This note documents a single T cell receptor beta chain sequence. In the original analysis: From reference gene primer amplification, estimates of nucleated cell counts were derived. Using immunoSEQ multiplex PCR, the repertoire was profiled, and TCRdb retains in-frame clones only, with some absent. The D gene and trimming were derived from the DNA, and the V and J assignments and clone size from that table. This sample has 60,000 or so clones, with about 87% found just once. This sample was taken from a study of blood T cell repertoires in COVID-19. Study at large: Collection of acute and convalescent COVID-19 samples took place in the United States, Italy and Spain. PBMCs, B-cell-depleted T cells, or T cells were the source of the cDNA or gDNA that made up the material.

The CDR3 extends over 16 amino acids. V dropped 2 bases and J dropped 7 bases, with 18 bases sitting between them. CDR1 is KGHSH, CDR2 LQKENI, per germline. The V gene is TRBV18, the J gene TRBJ1-3; D remains ambiguous. Sequencing input: peripheral blood. The clonotype originates from a man in his sixties with active or convalescent COVID-19. In DNA form, the CDR3 reads TGTGCCAGCTCACCAAGTTTTGTACGGGAATTTAACACCATATATTTT. Amino acid sequence: CASSPSFVREFNTIYF.